The 19 T cell receptor beta chains in this list originate from one sample, sequenced in a study of blood T cell repertoires in COVID-19 (dated by TCRdb to the early 2020s). The receptor library was made with the immunoSEQ multiplex PCR assay. Here the immuneACCESS table is served through TCRdb, limited to in-frame sequences with V and J called. Missing clones are a known gap in these copies; in checked studies unresolved V genes cover under half, and the rest lacks a known reason. A total of about 76,000 clones appear in this sample, more than 80% of them only once. Jointly, the top ten make up 18% of the sample. Sequenced material: peripheral blood. The origin of the receptors is a woman between 55 and 75 years old with acute or convalescent COVID-19.

The chain carries TRBV4-2 and TRBJ1-2; D gene uncertain. The CDR3 loop spans 15 amino acids. The V end lost 0 bases, the J end lost 7 bases, and 15 bases lay between the germline ends. Germline V gives CDR1 LGHNA, CDR2 YNFKEQ. Here the CDR3 DNA reads TGTGCCAGCAGCCAAGATCGGGGTAGGATCGGTGGCTACACCTTC. Its translation is CASSQDRGRIGGYTF.

The CDR3: CASSPYTGGLVDEQFF. CDR3 in DNA: TGTGCCAGCAGCCCCTATACAGGGGGCCTAGTTGATGAGCAGTTCTTC. V is TRBV2 and J is TRBJ2-1, with TRBD1 identical over 9 bases. The germline V gene has CDR1 SNHLY and CDR2 FYNNEI. The CDR3 is 16 amino acids. After removal of 6 bases from V and 8 bases from J, the junction contained 14 bases not matched to a gene.

The chain links TRBV20-1 to TRBJ2-1; 9 positions agree with TRBD1. The J segment lost 6 bases and the V segment lost 3 bases, leaving 3 bases of the junction unmatched. CDR3 length: 13 residues. Germline V lookup: CDR1 DFQATT, CDR2 SNEGSKA (reference sequence). DNA for the CDR3: TGCAGTGCTAGTAAGACAGGGGGCAATGAGCAGTTCTTC. It specifies CSASKTGGNEQFF.

This chain links TRBV7-6 with TRBJ1-1, with D perhaps matching TRBD1 (6 bases). V was cut by 3 bases and J by 8 bases, with 22 bases left in between. This CDR3 contains 16 residues. Germline-derived CDR1 and CDR2 are SGHVS and FNYEAQ. In nucleotides, the CDR3 is TGTGCCAGCAGCTTCAGTCCCAGGGGAGAGGAGTCAGAAGCTTTCTTT. Its protein product is CASSFSPRGEESEAFF.

The gene calls are TRBV7-2 and TRBJ1-6, with D unresolved. In germline, CDR1 is SGHTA, CDR2 FQGNSA. The CDR3 sequence is 15 residues long. With 6 bases removed from V and 5 bases from J, the gap between germline ends came to 14 bases. DNA of the CDR3: TGTGCCAGCAGTCCACGACAATCAGATAATTCACCCCTCCACTTT. Its protein is CASSPRQSDNSPLHF. The full variable domain, completed using reference TRBV7-2 and TRBJ1-6, is GAGVSQSPSNKVTEKGKDVELRCDPISGHTALYWYRQSLGQGLEFLIYFQGNSAPDKSGLPSDRFSAERTGGSVSTLTIQRTQQEDSAVYLCASSPRQSDNSPLHFGNGTRLTVT.

The V call is TRBV6-2 or TRBV6-3, the J call TRBJ1-5, with TRBD1 matching over 7 bases. CDR1 and CDR2 (germline): MNHEY, SVGEGT. J gave up 4 bases and V 5 bases, and 11 bases lay outside the gene matches. CDR3 size: 16 residues. Written as DNA, the CDR3 is TGTGCCAGCAGTCGCAGGGGGTATAGGGAAAATCAGCCCCAGCATTTT. Its protein is CASSRRGYRENQPQHF.

The gene calls are TRBV3-1 (or the pseudogene TRBV3-2) and TRBJ2-5; D not certain. The V gene lost 7 bases and the J gene lost 1 base, with 13 bases spanning the gap. The CDR3 spans 14 residues. CDR1 and CDR2 from the germline V gene are LGHDT and YNNKEL (reference sequence). CDR3 in amino acids: CASKFRLGQETQYF. DNA of the CDR3: TGTGCCAGCAAGTTTCGACTGGGCCAAGAGACCCAGTACTTC.

The rearrangement links TRBV4-3 to TRBJ2-1, with 7 bases aligning to TRBD2. This CDR3 region has 14 residues. CDR1 LGHNA and CDR2 YSLEER come from the germline V gene. V was pared by 4 bases and J by 8 bases, with 8 bases of the junction left unmatched. The CDR3 sequence: CASSLGTRGDEQFF. The CDR3 bases are TGCGCCAGCAGCCTAGGGACCCGGGGGGATGAGCAGTTCTTC.

The rearrangement uses TRBV27 and TRBJ1-4; no reliable D call. The V and J ends lost 4 bases and 8 bases respectively, with 20 bases between them. Germline CDR1 reads MNHEY; CDR2 reads SMNVEV (reference sequence). This CDR3 contains 16 residues. The CDR3 is CASSSPLGKGVEKLFF. Written as DNA, the CDR3 is TGTGCCAGCAGTTCCCCCTTAGGGAAGGGAGTCGAAAAACTGTTTTTT.

This chain uses TRBV12-3 or TRBV12-4 with TRBJ1-5; a weak D match, TRBD1 (5 bases). The CDR3 has 13 residues. V lost 3 bases to trimming and J lost 6 bases, with 9 bases between them. The DNA of the CDR3 is TGTGCCAGCAGTTTGAACGGGGGTCAGCCCCAGCATTTT. Protein: CASSLNGGQPQHF.

This clone was detected only a few times. V is TRBV30 and J is TRBJ1-3, with a weak D call TRBD1 (5 bases). Germline assignment: CDR1 GTSNPN and CDR2 SVGIG (reference sequence). Trimming stripped 7 bases from V and 4 bases from J, with 32 bases between. This CDR3 is 19 amino acids long. CDR3 sequence (DNA): TGTGCCTTCCGGTACTTCACCGGGGACTTTTTTCCGGCAGGAAACACCATATATTTT. It codes for CAFRYFTGDFFPAGNTIYF.

The chain links TRBV3-1 (or the pseudogene TRBV3-2) to TRBJ2-3; 13 bases map to TRBD2. Germline CDR1 LGHDT, CDR2 YNNKEL (reference sequence). V lost 4 bases to trimming and J lost 6 bases; unmatched junction nucleotides: 7. There are 16 residues in the CDR3. CDR3 in amino acids: CASSRTSGGDWDTQYF. CDR3 DNA sequence: TGTGCCAGCAGCCGGACTAGCGGGGGAGACTGGGATACGCAGTATTTT.

The CDR3 DNA reads as TGTGCCAGTGAACAGGGGGCCTCTGGAAACACCATATATTTT. It specifies CASEQGASGNTIYF. The V and J genes are TRBV19 and TRBJ1-3, with TRBD1 matching over 9 bases. This CDR3 is 14 amino acids long. V was clipped by 8 bases and J by 0 bases; unmatched bases: 2. The V gene's germline CDR1 is LNHDA and CDR2 SQIVND (reference sequence). Together with reference TRBV19 and TRBJ1-3, the CDR3 gives the full variable domain: DGGITQSPKYLFRKEGQNVTLSCEQNLNHDAMYWYRQDPGQGLRLIYYSQIVNDFQKGDIAEGYSVSREKKESFPLTVTSAQKNPTAFYLCASEQGASGNTIYFGEGSWLTVV.

The chain carries TRBV4-1 and TRBJ1-2, with 8 bases that match TRBD1. CDR1 is MGHRA and CDR2 is YSYEKL in the germline V gene. Trimming at V came to 1 base and at J to 5 bases, leaving 6 bases not matched to a gene. This CDR3 is 15 amino acids long. For the CDR3, the DNA is TGCGCCAGCAGCCAAGGTCGGACAGGGTATTATGGCTACACCTTC. Translating it yields CASSQGRTGYYGYTF.

The chain combines TRBV29-1 with TRBJ2-3, with a weak D call TRBD2 (6 bases). The CDR3 extends over 15 amino acids. Per germline, CDR1 SQVTM and CDR2 ANQGSEA. V was clipped by 7 bases and J by 0 bases, with 17 bases between them. DNA of the CDR3: TGCAGCGCCTCCGGCGGGGACCCTAGCACAGATACGCAGTATTTT. Its protein is CSASGGDPSTDTQYF.

The chain recombines TRBV5-1 with TRBJ1-1; D may be TRBD1 (6 bases). The length of the CDR3 is 13 residues. V was clipped by 0 bases and J by 10 bases, with 13 bases between them. The germline gives CDR1 SGHRS, CDR2 YFSETQ. The CDR3: CASSLDPQGRAFF. For the CDR3, the DNA is TGCGCCAGCAGCTTGGACCCACAGGGACGAGCTTTCTTT.

This clone occurred once. The J gene is TRBJ2-3, the V gene TRBV11-3; 10 positions match TRBD1. V shed 5 bases, J shed 5 bases, and the junction held 7 bases outside the gene matches. The germline CDR1 and CDR2 sequences are SGHNT and YENEEA. The CDR3 totals 15 residues. The CDR3: CASSPGTGERDTQYF. As DNA, the CDR3 is TGTGCCAGCAGCCCCGGGACAGGGGAGAGAGATACGCAGTATTTT.

This clone has only one observation. The J gene is TRBJ2-5, the V gene TRBV4-1, with 9 bases identical to TRBD2. This CDR3 has 16 residues. V was clipped by 0 bases and J by 2 bases; unmatched bases: 4. The germline V gene encodes CDR1 MGHRA and CDR2 YSYEKL. In nucleotides, the CDR3 is TGCGCCAGCAGCCAAGAAGGGGCGGGGGGGCAAGAGACCCAGTACTTC. Amino acid sequence: CASSQEGAGGQETQYF.

The chain is built from TRBV10-2 and TRBJ2-5, with 9 nucleotides matching TRBD2. Per the germline V gene, CDR1 is WSHSY and CDR2 is SAAADI. Trimming removed 0 bases from V and 2 bases from J; junction bases left unmatched: 4. CDR3 length: 16 amino acids. For the CDR3, the DNA is TGCGCCAGCAGTGAGTCGAGCCTAGCGGGACAAGAGACCCAGTACTTC. Amino acids: CASSESSLAGQETQYF.